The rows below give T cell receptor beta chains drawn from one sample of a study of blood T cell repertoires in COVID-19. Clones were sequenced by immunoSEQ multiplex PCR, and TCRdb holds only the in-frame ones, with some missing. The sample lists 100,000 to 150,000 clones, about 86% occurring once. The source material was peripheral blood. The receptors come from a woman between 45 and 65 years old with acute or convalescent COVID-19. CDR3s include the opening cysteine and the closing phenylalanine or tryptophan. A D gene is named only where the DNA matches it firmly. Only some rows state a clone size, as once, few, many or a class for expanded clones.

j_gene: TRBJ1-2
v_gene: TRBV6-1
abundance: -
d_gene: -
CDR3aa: CASSENSGYTF
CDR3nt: TGTGCCAGCAGTGAAAATTCGGGCTACACCTTC

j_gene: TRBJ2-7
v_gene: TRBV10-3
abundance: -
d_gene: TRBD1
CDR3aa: CAITPGQTYEQYF
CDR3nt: TGTGCCATCACCCCGGGACAGACCTACGAGCAGTACTTC

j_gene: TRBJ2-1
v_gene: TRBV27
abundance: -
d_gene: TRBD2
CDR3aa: CASSPPLTGGTNEQFF
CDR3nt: TGTGCCAGCAGTCCCCCACTAACGGGGGGTACAAATGAGCAGTTCTTC

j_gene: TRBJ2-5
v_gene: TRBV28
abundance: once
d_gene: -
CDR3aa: CASSSSAGLETQYF
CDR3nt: TGTGCCAGCAGTTCAAGCGCCGGTTTAGAGACCCAGTACTTC

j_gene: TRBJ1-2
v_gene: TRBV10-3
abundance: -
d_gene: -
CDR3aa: CAISESGGPNGYTF
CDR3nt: TGTGCCATCAGTGAGTCTGGAGGGCCAAATGGCTACACCTTC

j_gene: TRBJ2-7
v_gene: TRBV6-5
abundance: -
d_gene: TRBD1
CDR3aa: CASSYGQGLYEQYF
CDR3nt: TGTGCCAGCAGTTACGGACAGGGGTTGTACGAGCAGTACTTC

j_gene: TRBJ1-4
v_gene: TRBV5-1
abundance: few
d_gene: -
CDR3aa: CASSLGQAPTAANEKLFF
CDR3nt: TGCGCCAGCAGCTTGGGGCAGGCACCAACTGCCGCTAATGAAAAACTGTTTTTT

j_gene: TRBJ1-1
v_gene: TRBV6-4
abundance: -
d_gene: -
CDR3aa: CASSDSDLGQPSGNTEAFF
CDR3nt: TGTGCCAGCAGTGACTCGGATCTGGGACAACCGAGTGGGAACACTGAAGCTTTCTTT

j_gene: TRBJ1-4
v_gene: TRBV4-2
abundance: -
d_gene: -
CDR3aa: CASSQETGAAGRVFF
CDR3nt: TGTGCCAGCAGCCAAGAAACCGGCGCGGCAGGGAGGGTGTTTTTT

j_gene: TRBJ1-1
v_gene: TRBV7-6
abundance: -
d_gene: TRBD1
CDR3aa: CASSRVSGTVNTEAFF
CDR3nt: TGTGCCAGCAGCAGAGTCTCCGGGACAGTGAACACTGAAGCTTTCTTT

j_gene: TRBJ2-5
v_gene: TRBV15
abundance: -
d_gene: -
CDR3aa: CATSREGAQETQYF
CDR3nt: TGTGCCACCAGCAGAGAGGGGGCGCAAGAGACCCAGTACTTC

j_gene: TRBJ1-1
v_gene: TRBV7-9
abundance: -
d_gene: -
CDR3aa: CASSLAPGHMNTEAFF
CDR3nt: TGTGCCAGCAGCTTAGCGCCGGGACATATGAACACTGAAGCTTTCTTT

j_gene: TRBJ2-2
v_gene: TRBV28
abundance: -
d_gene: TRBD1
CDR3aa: CASRSTGSGELFF
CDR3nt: TGTGCCAGCAGGTCGACAGGGTCCGGGGAGCTGTTTTTT

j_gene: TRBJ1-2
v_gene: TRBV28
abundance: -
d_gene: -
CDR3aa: CASSSYRSGGYTF
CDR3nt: TGTGCCAGCAGTTCGTACAGGTCTGGAGGCTACACCTTC

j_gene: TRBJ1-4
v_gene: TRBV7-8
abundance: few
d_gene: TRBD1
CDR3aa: CASSLLGQGNEKLFF
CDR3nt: TGTGCCAGCAGCCTTCTCGGACAGGGGAATGAAAAACTGTTTTTT

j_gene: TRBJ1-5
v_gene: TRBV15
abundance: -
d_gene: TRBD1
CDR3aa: CATTGQGAHSGFNQPQHF
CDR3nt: TGTGCCACCACCGGACAGGGGGCGCATTCTGGCTTCAATCAGCCCCAGCATTTT

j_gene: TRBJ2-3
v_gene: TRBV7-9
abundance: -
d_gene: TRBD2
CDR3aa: CASSLEFELAGAQYF
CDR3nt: TGTGCCAGCAGCTTAGAGTTTGAACTAGCGGGCGCGCAGTATTTT

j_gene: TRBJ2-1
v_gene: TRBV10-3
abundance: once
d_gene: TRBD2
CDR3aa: CAISSGGANEQFF
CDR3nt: TGTGCCATCTCTAGCGGGGGGGCCAATGAGCAGTTCTTC

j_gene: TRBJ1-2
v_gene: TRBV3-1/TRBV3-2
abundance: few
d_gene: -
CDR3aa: CASSQQGSGSPYGYTF
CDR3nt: TGTGCCAGCAGCCAACAGGGGTCGGGGTCCCCCTATGGCTACACCTTC

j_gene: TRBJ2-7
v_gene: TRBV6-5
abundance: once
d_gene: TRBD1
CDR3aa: CASNPGQSTYEQYF
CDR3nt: TGTGCCAGCAACCCGGGACAGTCTACCTACGAGCAGTACTTC

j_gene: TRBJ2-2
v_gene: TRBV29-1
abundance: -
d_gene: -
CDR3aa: CSVLETENTGELFF
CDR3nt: TGCAGCGTTCTAGAGACCGAGAACACCGGGGAGCTGTTTTTT

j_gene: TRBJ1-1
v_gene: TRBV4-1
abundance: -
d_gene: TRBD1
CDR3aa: CASSQGQGLGTEAFF
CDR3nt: TGCGCCAGCAGCCAAGGACAGGGACTGGGCACTGAAGCTTTCTTT

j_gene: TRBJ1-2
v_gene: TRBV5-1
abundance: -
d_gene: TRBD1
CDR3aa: CASSEDRGLPYGYTF
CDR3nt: TGCGCCAGCAGCGAGGACAGGGGGCTACCCTATGGCTACACCTTC

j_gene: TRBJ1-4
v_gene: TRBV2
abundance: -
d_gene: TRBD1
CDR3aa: CASSRDRVEKLFF
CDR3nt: TGTGCCAGCAGTCGGGACAGGGTTGAAAAACTGTTTTTT

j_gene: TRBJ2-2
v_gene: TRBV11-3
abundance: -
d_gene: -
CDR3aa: CASSLPGTGELFF
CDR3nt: TGTGCCAGCAGCTTACCCGGCACCGGGGAGCTGTTTTTT

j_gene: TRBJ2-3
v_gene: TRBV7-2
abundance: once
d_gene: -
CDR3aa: CASRGPGLPRFGTQYF
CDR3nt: TGTGCCAGCAGGGGTCCGGGACTGCCTCGTTTTGGTACGCAGTATTTT

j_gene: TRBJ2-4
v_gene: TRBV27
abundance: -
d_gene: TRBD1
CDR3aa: CASSATGGTKNIQYF
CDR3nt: TGTGCCAGCAGTGCAACAGGGGGCACCAAAAACATTCAGTACTTC

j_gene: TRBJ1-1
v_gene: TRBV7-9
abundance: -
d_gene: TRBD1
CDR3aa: CASSLDRATEAFF
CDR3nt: TGTGCCAGCAGCTTGGACAGGGCGACTGAAGCTTTCTTT

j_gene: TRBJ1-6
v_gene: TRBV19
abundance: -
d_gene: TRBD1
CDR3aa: CASSIGTGILSPLHF
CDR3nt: TGTGCCAGTAGTATCGGGACAGGGATTCTCTCACCCCTCCACTTT

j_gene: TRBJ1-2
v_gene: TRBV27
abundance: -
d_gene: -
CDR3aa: CASKEGGRNYGYTF
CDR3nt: TGTGCCAGCAAGGAGGGAGGAAGGAACTATGGCTACACCTTC

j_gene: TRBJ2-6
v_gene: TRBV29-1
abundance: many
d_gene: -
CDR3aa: CSVGNLGPLANVLTF
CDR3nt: TGCAGCGTTGGTAACTTGGGCCCGTTGGCCAACGTCCTGACTTTC

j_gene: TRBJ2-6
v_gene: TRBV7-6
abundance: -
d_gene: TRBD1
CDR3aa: CASSRYTGQGSGANVLTF
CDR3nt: TGTGCCAGCAGCAGATACACCGGACAGGGTTCTGGGGCCAACGTCCTGACTTTC

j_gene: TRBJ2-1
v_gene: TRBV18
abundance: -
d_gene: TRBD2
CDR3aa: CASSPSLSGGRNEQFF
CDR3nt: TGTGCCAGCTCACCTTCTCTTAGCGGGGGCCGGAATGAGCAGTTCTTC

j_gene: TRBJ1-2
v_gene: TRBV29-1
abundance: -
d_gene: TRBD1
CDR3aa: CSVEGGQGYLYGYTF
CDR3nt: TGCAGCGTTGAGGGGGGACAGGGTTATCTCTATGGCTACACCTTC

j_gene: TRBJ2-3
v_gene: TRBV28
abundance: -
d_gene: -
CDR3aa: CASRILARTDTQYF
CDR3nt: TGTGCCAGCAGGATACTAGCCCGCACAGATACGCAGTATTTT

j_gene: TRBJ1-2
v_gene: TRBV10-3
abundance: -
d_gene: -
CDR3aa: CAISLAGDGYTF
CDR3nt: TGTGCCATCAGTTTGGCAGGGGATGGCTACACCTTC

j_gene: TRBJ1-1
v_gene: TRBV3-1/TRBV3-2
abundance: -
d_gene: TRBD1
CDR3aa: CASSQQGTGLIRRAFF
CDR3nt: TGTGCCAGCAGCCAACAAGGGACAGGGTTAATCCGGAGAGCTTTCTTT

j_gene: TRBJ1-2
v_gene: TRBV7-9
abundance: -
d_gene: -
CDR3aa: CASSSTESYGYTF
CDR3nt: TGTGCCAGCAGCTCGACAGAGTCCTATGGCTACACCTTC

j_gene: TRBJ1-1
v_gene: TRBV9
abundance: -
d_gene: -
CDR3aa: CASSLLGSGHLTEAFF
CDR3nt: TGTGCCAGCAGCTTGTTGGGTTCAGGACATCTCACTGAAGCTTTCTTT

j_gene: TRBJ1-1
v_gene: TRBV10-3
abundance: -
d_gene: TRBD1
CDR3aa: CAISSQGDTEAFF
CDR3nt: TGTGCCATCAGTAGCCAGGGGGACACTGAAGCTTTCTTT

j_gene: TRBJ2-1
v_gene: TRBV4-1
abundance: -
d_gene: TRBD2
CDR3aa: CASSQGLAGVRNNEQFF
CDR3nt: TGCGCCAGCAGCCAAGGGCTAGCGGGGGTCCGGAACAATGAGCAGTTCTTC

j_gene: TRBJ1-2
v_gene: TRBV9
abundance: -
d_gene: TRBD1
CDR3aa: CASSVALGQDGYTF
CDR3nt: TGTGCCAGCAGCGTAGCTTTGGGACAGGACGGCTACACCTTC

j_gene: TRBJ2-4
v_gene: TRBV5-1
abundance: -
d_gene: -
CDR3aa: CASSLVGGGDIQYF
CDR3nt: TGCGCCAGCAGCTTGGTGGGTGGCGGGGACATTCAGTACTTC

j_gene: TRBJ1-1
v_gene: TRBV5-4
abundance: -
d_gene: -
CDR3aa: CASSLRNTEAFF
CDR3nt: TGTGCCAGCAGCTTGCGGAACACTGAAGCTTTCTTT

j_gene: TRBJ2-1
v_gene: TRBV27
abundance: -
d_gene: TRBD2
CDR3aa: CASSPSTSGVNNEQFF
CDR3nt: TGTGCCAGCAGTCCATCGACTAGCGGGGTCAACAATGAGCAGTTCTTC

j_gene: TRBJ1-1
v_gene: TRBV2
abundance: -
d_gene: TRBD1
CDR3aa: CASRGQGLEATEAFF
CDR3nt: TGTGCCAGCAGGGGACAGGGTTTGGAGGCCACTGAAGCTTTCTTT